This T cell receptor beta chain was recovered during a study of immune evolution from preneoplasia to lung adenocarcinoma. Assay: immunoSEQ multiplex PCR; the TCRdb copy retains only in-frame clones and omits some. The sample lists about 8,600 clones; 80% were seen once. After pathologic assessment, macro-dissection selected premalignant or tumor cells for extraction. The sequence came from a donor aged 70 or over with lung adenocarcinoma. Material: FFPE minimally invasive lung adenocarcinoma tissue.

CDR3 residues: CASRLTGGVQPQHF. CDR3 in DNA: TGTGCCAGCAGATTAACAGGGGGCGTTCAGCCCCAGCATTTT. The chain employs TRBV28 and TRBJ1-5; 9 bases are shared with TRBD1. The junction had 6 bases not matched to a gene; V was cut back by 6 bases and J by 6 bases. Germline CDR1 is MDHEN and CDR2 is SYDVKM. The CDR3 runs to 14 residues.